Each of the 9 T cell receptor beta chains below was sequenced from the same sample in a study of OX40 agonist ivuxolimab in advanced cancers. Clones were read by immunoSEQ multiplex PCR, and TCRdb kept only the in-frame ones, dropping some. The table lists roughly 60,000 clones, roughly nine tenths of them singletons. The specimen was CD4+ or CD8+ T cells sorted from blood, collected in a trial of the OX40 agonist ivuxolimab. These receptors originate from an adult with an advanced solid tumor such as melanoma, head and neck, liver or kidney cancer.

The chain is built from TRBV2 and TRBJ2-7; D might be TRBD1 (6 bases). Germline assignment: CDR1 SNHLY and CDR2 FYNNEI. CDR3 length: 13 residues. V gave up 5 bases and J gave up 2 bases, with 10 bases separating them. CDR3 amino acids: CASSQGQTYEQYF. The CDR3 DNA reads as TGTGCCAGCAGTCAAGGACAGACCTACGAGCAGTACTTC. Supplemented by reference TRBV2 and TRBJ2-7, the full variable domain reads EPEVTQTPSHQVTQMGQEVILRCVPISNHLYFYWYRQILGQKVEFLVSFYNNEISEKSEIFDDQFSVERPDGSNFTLKIRSTKLEDSAMYFCASSQGQTYEQYFGPGTRLTVT.

The V gene is TRBV28, the J gene TRBJ2-7; TRBD1 matches 8 bases. Germline CDR1 and CDR2: MDHEN and SYDVKM. The CDR3 has 12 amino acids. Unmatched junction bases numbered 3, after V lost 7 bases and J lost 4 bases. The CDR3 nucleotides read TGTGCCAGCACGACAGGGGAATACGAGCAGTACTTC. It yields the protein CASTTGEYEQYF.

This sequence joins TRBV6-5 and TRBJ2-7; D is uncertain. Germline CDR1 is MNHEY and CDR2 is SVGAGI. V was pared by 5 bases and J by 1 base, with 12 bases between. This CDR3 has 14 amino acids. The CDR3 here is CASSREELSYEQYF. CDR3 DNA sequence: TGTGCCAGCAGTCGAGAGGAGCTTTCCTACGAGCAGTACTTC.

This sequence joins TRBV19 and TRBJ1-1, with 7 bases fitting TRBD1. With V trimmed by 3 bases and J by 0 bases, 1 base remained unmatched. The CDR3 loop spans 14 amino acids. The germline CDR1 and CDR2 sequences are LNHDA and SQIVND (reference sequence). CDR3: CASSIQGVNTEAFF. CDR3 coding DNA: TGTGCCAGTAGTATCCAGGGGGTGAACACTGAAGCTTTCTTT. Full variable domain (missing parts from reference TRBV19 and TRBJ1-1): DGGITQSPKYLFRKEGQNVTLSCEQNLNHDAMYWYRQDPGQGLRLIYYSQIVNDFQKGDIAEGYSVSREKKESFPLTVTSAQKNPTAFYLCASSIQGVNTEAFFGQGTRLTVV.

The CDR3 region is CASRRGSEKLFF. In DNA form, the CDR3 reads TGTGCCAGCAGGAGGGGCTCCGAAAAACTGTTTTTT. The chain is built from TRBV2 and TRBJ1-4; D possibly corresponds to TRBD1 (5 bases). The germline V gene has CDR1 SNHLY and CDR2 FYNNEI. The CDR3 has 12 residues. V lost 6 bases and J 8 bases, leaving 10 bases between the germline ends.

The sample holds one count of this clone. The chain carries TRBV11-2 and TRBJ1-5; D uncertain. V dropped 2 bases and J dropped 6 bases, with 8 bases sitting between them. This CDR3 has 13 residues. From germline, CDR1 is SGHAT and CDR2 FQNNGV. In DNA, the CDR3 is TGTGCCAGCAGCTTACAGGAGGGTCAGCCCCAGCATTTT. Translated, it gives CASSLQEGQPQHF.

This clone appeared a single time. This chain links TRBV7-9 with TRBJ2-5, with no clear D. The V gene's germline CDR1 is SEHNR and CDR2 FQNEAQ (reference sequence). Trimming removed 7 bases from V and 2 bases from J, with 5 bases in between. The CDR3 has 11 amino acids. The CDR3 region is CASNIQETQYF. CDR3 DNA: TGTGCCAGCAACATACAAGAGACCCAGTACTTC.

The CDR3 here is CASSFSGAQINEQFF. DNA of the CDR3: TGTGCCAGCAGCTTTTCAGGGGCCCAGATCAATGAGCAGTTCTTC. The chain joins TRBV9 to TRBJ2-1, with D perhaps TRBD1 (6 bases). The CDR3 length is 15 residues. CDR1 is SGDLS, CDR2 YYNGEE, per germline. V was pared by 4 bases and J by 6 bases, with 17 bases between. The full variable domain, in which reference TRBV9 and TRBJ2-1 provide the parts outside the CDR3, is DSGVTQTPKHLITATGQRVTLRCSPRSGDLSVYWYQQSLDQGLQFLIQYYNGEERAKGNILERFSAQQFPDLHSELNLSSLELGDSALYFCASSFSGAQINEQFFGPGTRLTVL.

The V gene is TRBV19, the J gene TRBJ2-7; 8 bases align to TRBD2. Germline CDR1 LNHDA, CDR2 SQIVND (reference sequence). Germline trimming cut 5 bases from V and 4 bases from J; bases unmatched to any gene: 7. The length of the CDR3 is 14 residues. The CDR3 bases are TGTGCCAGTAGTGGGAGCGGGGGTTTATACGAGCAGTACTTC. Its protein is CASSGSGGLYEQYF. The variable domain in full, completed from reference TRBV19 and TRBJ2-7, reads DGGITQSPKYLFRKEGQNVTLSCEQNLNHDAMYWYRQDPGQGLRLIYYSQIVNDFQKGDIAEGYSVSREKKESFPLTVTSAQKNPTAFYLCASSGSGGLYEQYFGPGTRLTVT.